This TCR beta chain was sequenced for a study of T cell changes during pregnancy in multiple sclerosis. Using immunoSEQ multiplex PCR, the repertoire was profiled, and TCRdb retains in-frame clones only, with some absent. The data hold 35,000 or so clones, with around 91% observed a single time. The receptor's source is a female donor with multiple sclerosis, enrolled in a pregnancy study. The sequenced sample was CD8+ T cells from peripheral blood mononuclear cells, obtained in the third trimester of pregnancy.

Here the CDR3 reads CASSEGEGGGVETQYF. The DNA for the CDR3 is TGTGCCAGCAGCGAAGGAGAAGGGGGGGGTGTAGAGACCCAGTACTTC. The genes are TRBV4-2 and TRBJ2-5; tentatively, D is TRBD2 (7 bases). V was shortened by 5 bases and J by 4 bases, with 20 bases between the two germline ends. The V gene's germline CDR1 is LGHNA and CDR2 YNFKEQ. CDR3 length equals 16 residues.